This T cell receptor (beta chain) was documented in a study of patients and donors after allogeneic stem cell transplantation. From germline, CDR1 is SGDLS and CDR2 YYNGEE. V lost 4 bases to trimming and J lost 7 bases, with 15 bases between them. The CDR3 runs to 15 residues. One entry per CDR3 protein results from TCRdb running MiXCR on the RT-PCR reads. The table lists tens of thousands of distinct CDR3 sequences, about 5% of them singletons. This clonotype was detected ten times or more. The source is a human donor who was either an allogeneic HSCT recipient or a stem cell or donor lymphocyte infusion donor (not recorded which). It is not recorded whose cells these are; they may come from a transplant donor. Sequenced input: blood, either unsorted or a sorted T cell fraction (not recorded which). The chain links TRBV9 to TRBJ1-6; possibly TRBD1 for D (5 bases). The CDR3 nucleotides are TGTGCCAGCAGCCTGGGACTGCCTTCAAATTCACCCCTCCACTTT. It encodes CASSLGLPSNSPLHF.